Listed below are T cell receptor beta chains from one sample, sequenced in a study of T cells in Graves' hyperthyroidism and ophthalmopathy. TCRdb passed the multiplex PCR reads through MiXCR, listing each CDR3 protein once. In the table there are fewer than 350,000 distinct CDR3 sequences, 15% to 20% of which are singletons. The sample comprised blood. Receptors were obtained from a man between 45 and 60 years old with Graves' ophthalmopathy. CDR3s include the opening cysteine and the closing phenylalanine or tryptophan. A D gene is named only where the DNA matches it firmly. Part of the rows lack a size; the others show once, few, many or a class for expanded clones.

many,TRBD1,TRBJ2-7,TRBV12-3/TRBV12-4,CASSLFGQGTYEQYF,TGTGCCAGCAGTTTGTTCGGACAGGGGACCTACGAGCAGTACTTC
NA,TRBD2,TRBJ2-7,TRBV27,CASSLFSGRVKQYF,TGTGCCAGCAGTTTATTTAGCGGGAGGGTCAAGCAGTACTTC
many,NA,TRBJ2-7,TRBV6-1,CASRADRNSYEQYF,TGTGCCAGCAGGGCTGACAGGAACTCCTACGAGCAGTACTTC
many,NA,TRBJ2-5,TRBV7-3,CASSPGGGEGQETQYF,TGTGCCAGCAGCCCAGGTGGGGGAGAAGGCCAAGAGACCCAGTACTTC
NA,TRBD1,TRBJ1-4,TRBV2,CASSIRTGSPEKLFF,TGTGCCAGCAGTATTCGGACAGGGTCGCCCGAAAAACTGTTTTTT
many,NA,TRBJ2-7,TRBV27,CASGLLGSGYEQYF,TGTGCCAGCGGTCTCCTTGGGAGCGGCTACGAGCAGTACTTC
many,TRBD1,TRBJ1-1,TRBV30,CAWDRDRGRNQAFF,TGTGCCTGGGACCGGGACAGGGGAAGGAACCAAGCTTTCTTT
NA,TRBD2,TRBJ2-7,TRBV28,CASSLTPGLAYEQYF,TGTGCCAGCAGTTTAACCCCGGGACTAGCCTACGAGCAGTACTTC
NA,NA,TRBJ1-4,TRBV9,CASSEGGRWDEKLFF,TGTGCCAGCAGCGAGGGCGGACGCTGGGATGAAAAACTGTTTTTT
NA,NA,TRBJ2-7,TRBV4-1,CASSQDRGGYEQYF,TGCGCCAGCAGCCAAGATCGTGGGGGCTACGAGCAGTACTTC
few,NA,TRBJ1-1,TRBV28,CASSGRVRTDTEASF,TGTGCCAGCAGTGGCAGGGTGCGGACGGACACTGAAGCTTCCTTT
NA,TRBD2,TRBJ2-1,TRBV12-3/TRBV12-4,CASSLASGIHEQFF,TGTGCCAGCAGTTTGGCTAGCGGGATCCATGAGCAGTTCTTC
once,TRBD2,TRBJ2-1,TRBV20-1,CSARVAREFGNEQFF,TGCAGTGCTAGAGTTGCGCGGGAGTTCGGGAATGAGCAGTTCTTC
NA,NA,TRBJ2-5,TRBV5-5,CASSFELGAGETQYF,TGTGCCAGCAGCTTCGAGCTAGGGGCGGGAGAGACCCAGTACTTC
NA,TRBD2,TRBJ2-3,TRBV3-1,CASSRTSGTTGTDTQYF,TGTGCCAGCAGCCGGACTAGCGGGACAACTGGCACAGATACGCAGTATTTT
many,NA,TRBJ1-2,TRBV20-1,CSASPRGYGYTF,TGCAGTGCTAGCCCCCGAGGGTATGGCTACACCTTC
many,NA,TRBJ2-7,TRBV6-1,CASSHDSRRSYEQYF,TGTGCCAGCAGCCACGACTCCCGGAGGTCCTACGAGCAGTACTTC